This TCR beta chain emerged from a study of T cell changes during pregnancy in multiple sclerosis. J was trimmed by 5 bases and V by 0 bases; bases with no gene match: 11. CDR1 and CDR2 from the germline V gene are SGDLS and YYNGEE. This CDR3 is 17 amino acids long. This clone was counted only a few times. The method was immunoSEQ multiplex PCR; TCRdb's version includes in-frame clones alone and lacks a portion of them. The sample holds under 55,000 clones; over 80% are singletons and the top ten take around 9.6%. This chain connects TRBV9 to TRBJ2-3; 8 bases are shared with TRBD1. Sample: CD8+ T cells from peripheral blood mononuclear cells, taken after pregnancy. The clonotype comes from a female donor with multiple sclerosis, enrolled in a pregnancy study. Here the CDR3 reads CASSVGQGLDLQDTQYF. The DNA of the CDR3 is TGTGCCAGCAGCGTAGGACAGGGGCTCGACTTACAAGATACGCAGTATTTT.